Following are 14 T cell receptor beta chains from one sample sequenced in a study of T cells in Graves' hyperthyroidism and ophthalmopathy. It was RNA transcripts that yielded the amplified TCR beta CDR3 regions. HTBI primers were the set used in a first-round RT-PCR of the TCR CDR3. Each CDR3 protein gets one entry after TCRdb re-called the multiplex PCR reads with MiXCR. The repertoire holds 300,000 to 450,000 distinct CDR3 sequences, with 15% as singletons. The specimen was blood. The receptor source for this set is a woman aged 30 to 39 with Graves' hyperthyroidism.

The V call is TRBV20-1, the J call TRBJ1-5, with 8 bases matching TRBD1. Germline values: CDR1 DFQATT, CDR2 SNEGSKA (reference sequence). The CDR3 loop spans 14 amino acids. V lost 5 bases and J lost 11; bases outside the gene matches: 14. The CDR3 nucleotides read TGCAGTGCTCAACCGGACAGGGAAGGACCGGCCCAGCATTTT. It translates to CSAQPDREGPAQHF.

In this sample, this clonotype turned up many times. V gene TRBV7-3 combines with J gene TRBJ1-2; D gene uncertain. V lost 6 bases to trimming and J lost 4 bases, with 21 bases between them. This CDR3 has 16 amino acids. Germline CDR1 is SGHTA and CDR2 is FQGTGA. In DNA, the CDR3 is TGTGCCAGCAGTTTGGGCCCGCCAACGGAGGGCTATGGCTACACCTTC. Residues: CASSLGPPTEGYGYTF.

The chain is built from TRBV9 and TRBJ2-3; TRBD2 matches at 9 bases. V shed 7 bases, J shed 4 bases, and the junction held 10 bases outside the gene matches. This CDR3 is built from 15 residues. Germline V lookup: CDR1 SGDLS, CDR2 YYNGEE. The CDR3 sequence is CASAVRREGSDTQYF. The CDR3 DNA follows: TGTGCCAGCGCCGTCCGGCGGGAGGGATCAGATACGCAGTATTTT.

This clonotype has a handful of counts. CDR3 sequence reads: CASSLSAAGDGYTF. In nucleotides, the CDR3 is TGTGCCAGCAGCTTATCGGCCGCTGGGGATGGCTACACCTTC. This rearrangement joins TRBV7-3 to TRBJ1-2; D is uncertain. CDR1 and CDR2 (germline): SGHTA, FQGTGA. The CDR3 is 14 residues long. Trimming pared 2 bases from V and 6 bases from J, leaving 13 bases between.

This clonotype was observed a handful of times. The chain carries TRBV5-1 and TRBJ2-3; 10 nucleotides agree with TRBD1. CDR1 is SGHRS and CDR2 is YFSETQ in the germline V gene. V lost 0 bases to trimming and J lost 4 bases; unmatched junction nucleotides: 5. The CDR3 sequence is 16 residues long. The DNA for the CDR3 is TGCGCCAGCAGCTTGGAGACAGGGGGCAAGTCAGATACGCAGTATTTT. This codes for CASSLETGGKSDTQYF.

This clonotype was observed a few times. The J gene is TRBJ2-7, the V gene TRBV27; tentative D call: TRBD2 (5 bases). Trimming stripped 3 bases from V and 6 bases from J, with 18 bases between. The V gene's germline CDR1 is MNHEY and CDR2 SMNVEV (reference sequence). The CDR3 is 15 amino acids. CDR3 sequence reads: CASSFVSEPPSEQYF. CDR3 nucleotide sequence: TGTGCCAGCAGTTTTGTTAGCGAGCCCCCTTCCGAGCAGTACTTC.

This clonotype appeared many times. This chain uses TRBV6-1 with TRBJ2-2; D unclear. V was clipped by 4 bases and J by 4 bases, with 13 bases between them. This CDR3 is 15 amino acids long. CDR1 and CDR2 (germline): MNHNS, SASEGT. CDR3: CASSALVGITGELFF. The CDR3 nucleotides read TGTGCCAGCAGTGCTCTTGTGGGGATCACCGGGGAGCTGTTTTTT.

This clonotype is a singleton in its sample. A read error may be the cause here, since a much bigger clone is one base away. The chain recombines TRBV12-3 or TRBV12-4 with TRBJ2-2, with D maybe TRBD1 (5 bases). The CDR3 has 14 amino acids. Trimming removed 6 bases from V and 9 bases from J, with 17 bases in between. The CDR3 DNA follows: TGTGCCAGCAGACCAGGGTTAGGAGCCTGGGAGCTGTTTTTT. Protein product: CASRPGLGAWELFF.

Many counts were recorded for this clonotype. The CDR3 loop reads CASSLAGPANEQFF. The CDR3 nucleotides are TGTGCCAGCAGTCTAGCGGGCCCGGCCAATGAGCAGTTCTTC. The chain recombines TRBV28 with TRBJ2-1; 8 bases map to TRBD2. The CDR3 spans 14 residues. CDR1 is MDHEN, CDR2 SYDVKM, per germline. Losses at the gene ends were 5 bases for V and 6 bases for J; bases not matched to a gene: 6. The variable domain in full, completed from reference TRBV28 and TRBJ2-1, reads DVKVTQSSRYLVKRTGEKVFLECVQDMDHENMFWYRQDPGLGLRLIYFSYDVKMKEKGDIPEGYSVSREKKERFSLILESASTNQTSMYLCASSLAGPANEQFFGPGTRLTVL.

The CDR3 DNA sequence: TGTGCCACCAGTGATTCACGACAGGGTAGCACTGAAGCTTTCTTT. Translated, it gives CATSDSRQGSTEAFF. V usage is TRBV24-1 and J usage is TRBJ1-1; 7 positions agree with TRBD1. The CDR3 has 15 residues. With 2 bases clipped from V and 4 bases from J, the junction kept 6 bases outside the gene matches. Germline values: CDR1 KGHDR, CDR2 SFDVKD.

This clonotype was recorded at least ten times. The rearrangement uses TRBV10-3 and TRBJ1-1; no definite D call. Germline loops: CDR1 ENHRY, CDR2 SYGVKD. V lost 0 bases to trimming and J lost 0 bases, with 11 bases between them. This CDR3 comprises 16 residues. The CDR3 region has the DNA TGTGCCATCAGTGAGTCGAGAACGGGGATGAACACTGAAGCTTTCTTT. It encodes CAISESRTGMNTEAFF.

The CDR3 region has the DNA TGTGCCAGCAGCCAAGTTTCCAAGAGTGGGGATACGCAGTATTTT. Encoded protein: CASSQVSKSGDTQYF. This chain uses TRBV14 with TRBJ2-3; no clear D. Germline assignment: CDR1 SGHDN and CDR2 FVKESK. Trimming took off 1 base at V and 6 bases at J, with 14 bases between the two ends. The CDR3 runs to 15 residues.

With regard to this clonotype: At one end, the junction sequence differs from germline, possibly due to a read error. The rearrangement uses TRBV12-3 or TRBV12-4 and TRBJ2-7; D is unclear. This CDR3 comprises 14 residues. Here the CDR3 reads CASSLGVSPYEQYF. In DNA form, the CDR3 reads TGTGCCAGCAGCTTAGGTGTTTCCCCCTACGAGCAGTACTTC.

In its sample, this clonotype was seen a few times. The chain uses TRBV19 and TRBJ2-6, with D possibly matching TRBD1 (5 bases). Germline CDR1 LNHDA, CDR2 SQIVND (reference sequence). V was cut by 0 bases and J by 0 bases, with 27 bases left in between. The CDR3 runs 23 residues. The CDR3 nucleotides are TGTGCCAGTAGTATAGATCTCCGCGGCTGGGGCAGACAAACCCTCTCTGGGGCCAACGTCCTGACTTTC. Translated: CASSIDLRGWGRQTLSGANVLTF. The full variable domain, in which reference TRBV19 and TRBJ2-6 provide the parts outside the CDR3, is DGGITQSPKYLFRKEGQNVTLSCEQNLNHDAMYWYRQDPGQGLRLIYYSQIVNDFQKGDIAEGYSVSREKKESFPLTVTSAQKNPTAFYLCASSIDLRGWGRQTLSGANVLTFGAGSRLTVL.